Given below is one T cell receptor beta chain in context. Method: immunoSEQ multiplex PCR; TCRdb's copy keeps in-frame clones and lacks some. The sample records fewer than 70,000 clones, about 92% being singletons. Trimming removed 7 bases from V and 7 bases from J, with 19 bases in between. This CDR3 comprises 15 residues. Germline CDR1 reads LNHDA; CDR2 reads SQIVND (reference sequence). This sample is part of a study of T cell changes during pregnancy in multiple sclerosis. The chain recombines TRBV19 with TRBJ1-4; D may be TRBD1 (6 bases). The material sequenced was peripheral blood, taken in the second trimester of pregnancy. This sequence originates from a female donor in good health, enrolled as a control in a pregnancy study. This chain's CDR3 is CASTAWQGSTEKLFF. CDR3 nucleotide sequence: TGTGCCAGTACCGCGTGGCAGGGGAGTACTGAAAAACTGTTTTTT.